This T cell receptor (beta chain) was recorded in a study of cytomegalovirus exposure and HLA in healthy donors. Study conclusions and caveats: V- and J-gene trimming in TCR beta was tied to a missense DCLRE1C variant by an analysis performed later. It was in a later analysis that TCR association rates were seen to vary by HLA locus, highest for DRB1 and lowest for HLA-C.

The CDR3 runs 16 residues. Germline values: CDR1 SGDLS, CDR2 YYNGEE. Trimming took 3 bases from V and 6 from J; bases not matched to a gene: 10. It was healthy bone marrow donors who served as donors. This clone was recorded a few times. Its antigen is undetermined. This PCR relied on a set of 60 Vbeta primers and 13 Jbeta primers. Some clones are missing from TCRdb's copy, which holds only in-frame ones; the method was immunoSEQ multiplex PCR. The data contain around 130,000 clones, roughly 70% of them singletons. The V gene is TRBV9, the J gene TRBJ2-1, with 9 bases identical to TRBD1. This receptor was taken from a woman aged 40 to 50 in good health and CMV-seropositive. Sequenced sample: PBMCs. CDR3: CASSALRDRDSNEQFF. As DNA, the CDR3 is TGTGCCAGCAGCGCGCTCCGGGACAGGGATTCCAATGAGCAGTTCTTC.